Listed below are T cell receptor beta chains from one sample, sequenced in a study of OX40 agonist ivuxolimab in advanced cancers. Method: immunoSEQ multiplex PCR; TCRdb's copy keeps in-frame clones and lacks some. The table shows tens of thousands of clones, with over 80% occurring only once. The sample consisted of CD4+ or CD8+ T cells sorted from blood, taken in a trial of the OX40 agonist ivuxolimab. These receptors came from an adult with an advanced solid tumor such as melanoma, head and neck, liver or kidney cancer. Both conserved end residues are part of each CDR3. D genes are given only for firm matches. The size field is filled for only some rows; it gives once, few, many or a size class.

CDR3 protein	CDR3 DNA	V gene	D gene	J gene	clone size
CASTPGGGSYEQYF	TGTGCCAGCACCCCGGGAGGGGGGTCCTACGAGCAGTACTTC	TRBV27	TRBD2	TRBJ2-7	.
CASSAGLIGGEKLFF	TGTGCCAGCAGCGCCGGACTAATCGGAGGGGAAAAACTGTTTTTT	TRBV9	.	TRBJ1-4	.
CASSTDREETQYF	TGTGCCAGCAGCACAGACAGGGAGGAGACCCAGTACTTC	TRBV7-2	TRBD1	TRBJ2-5	.
CASGQYNGYTF	TGTGCCAGCGGGCAGTATAATGGCTACACCTTC	TRBV6-1	.	TRBJ1-2	few
CASVSSGIYNEQFF	TGTGCCAGCGTCTCTAGCGGGATCTACAATGAGCAGTTCTTC	TRBV7-2	TRBD2	TRBJ2-1	.
CATSRGRQGGEKLFF	TGTGCCACCAGCAGGGGCAGACAGGGCGGGGAAAAACTGTTTTTT	TRBV15	TRBD1	TRBJ1-4	once
CASRFLQGGGNYGYTF	TGTGCCAGTAGATTCCTCCAGGGAGGGGGAAACTATGGCTACACCTTC	TRBV19	.	TRBJ1-2	.
CASSCRTDSYNEQFF	TGTGCCAGCAGCTGCCGCACGGATTCCTACAATGAGCAGTTCTTC	TRBV21-1	.	TRBJ2-1	.
CASSLASESTEAFF	TGCGCCAGCAGCTTGGCGAGCGAGTCAACTGAAGCTTTCTTT	TRBV5-1	.	TRBJ1-1	.
CSVRLAGGGAGTQYF	TGCAGCGTAAGACTAGCGGGGGGCGGGGCAGGTACGCAGTATTTT	TRBV29-1	TRBD2	TRBJ2-3	.
CASALEAKISGANVLTF	TGTGCCAGCGCCCTCGAGGCAAAGATCTCTGGGGCCAACGTCCTGACTTTC	TRBV11-1	.	TRBJ2-6	.
CASSSGDGTYEQYF	TGCGCCAGCAGCTCGGGGGACGGAACCTACGAGCAGTACTTC	TRBV5-1	.	TRBJ2-7	once
CASSPTHQGAGNEQFF	TGTGCCAGCTCACCCACCCATCAGGGGGCGGGTAATGAGCAGTTCTTC	TRBV18	TRBD1	TRBJ2-1	.
CASSQERQGREKLFF	TGCGCCAGCAGCCAAGAAAGACAGGGACGAGAAAAACTGTTTTTT	TRBV4-1	TRBD1	TRBJ1-4	once
CASSISQWGAEQYF	TGTGCCAGTAGTATATCGCAGTGGGGCGCCGAGCAGTACTTC	TRBV19	.	TRBJ2-7	.
CASSPKGGVAFF	TGTGCCAGCAGTCCTAAAGGGGGGGTGGCTTTCTTT	TRBV6-5	.	TRBJ1-1	.
CASSSGAGGVPQETQYF	TGTGCCAGCAGCTCGGGGGCAGGGGGGGTCCCCCAAGAGACCCAGTACTTC	TRBV7-9	.	TRBJ2-5	.
CASSQPSGTESNQPQHF	TGCGCCAGCAGCCAACCCTCCGGGACGGAAAGCAATCAGCCCCAGCATTTT	TRBV4-1	.	TRBJ1-5	.
CASSSGGTNEKLFF	TGTGCCAGCAGCTCCGGAGGGACCAATGAAAAACTGTTTTTT	TRBV6-4	.	TRBJ1-4	.
CASSYSNNQPQHF	TGTGCCAGCAGTTACAGTAACAATCAGCCCCAGCATTTT	TRBV6-6	.	TRBJ1-5	.
CASSVAAASLNTGELFF	TGTGCCAGCAGCGTAGCGGCAGCATCCCTGAACACCGGGGAGCTGTTTTTT	TRBV9	.	TRBJ2-2	.
CASSFVGSGELFF	TGTGCTAGCAGCTTCGTTGGCTCCGGGGAGCTGTTTTTT	TRBV7-7	.	TRBJ2-2	.
CASSRGQFTGELFF	TGTGCCAGCAGCCGTGGACAGTTCACCGGGGAGCTGTTTTTT	TRBV7-6	.	TRBJ2-2	.
CASSYSSQGYYGYTF	TGTGCCAGCAGTTACTCGAGTCAGGGGTACTATGGCTACACCTTC	TRBV6-5	.	TRBJ1-2	.
CASTSGIVSNEQFF	TGTGCCAGTACAAGCGGGATAGTCTCAAATGAGCAGTTCTTC	TRBV27	TRBD2	TRBJ2-1	.
CASSLDGYEQFF	TGTGCCAGCAGCTTAGATGGCTATGAGCAGTTCTTC	TRBV7-3	.	TRBJ2-1	once
CAIRELGGNMNTEAFF	TGTGCCATCAGAGAGCTAGGGGGGAATATGAACACTGAAGCTTTCTTT	TRBV10-3	.	TRBJ1-1	.
CASSEEGNTGELFF	TGTGCCAGCAGTGAAGAGGGGAACACCGGGGAGCTGTTTTTT	TRBV2	.	TRBJ2-2	once
CASSLSGGGNQPQHF	TGTGCCAGCAGTTTATCGGGAGGGGGCAATCAGCCCCAGCATTTT	TRBV27	.	TRBJ1-5	once
CAWSANRNEQFF	TGTGCCTGGAGTGCTAACCGCAATGAGCAGTTCTTC	TRBV30	.	TRBJ2-1	.
CASSSGQTITNEKLFF	TGTGCCAGCAGCTCTGGACAGACCATCACGAATGAAAAACTGTTTTTT	TRBV11-2	.	TRBJ1-4	.
CASSQEPGTGYEQYF	TGCGCCAGCAGCCAAGAACCCGGGACAGGGTACGAGCAGTACTTC	TRBV4-1	TRBD1	TRBJ2-7	.
CSGRQNYEQYF	TGCAGCGGTCGACAGAACTACGAGCAGTACTTC	TRBV29-1	.	TRBJ2-7	.
CASSLGTGGSETQYF	TGTGCCAGCAGCTTAGGGACAGGGGGCTCGGAGACCCAGTACTTC	TRBV7-6	TRBD1	TRBJ2-5	.
CASSQTGVYEQYF	TGTGCCAGCAGTCAGACAGGGGTATACGAGCAGTACTTC	TRBV6-5	TRBD1	TRBJ2-7	.
CASSLSTGGYTEAFF	TGCGCCAGCAGCTTATCGACAGGGGGCTACACTGAAGCTTTCTTT	TRBV5-1	TRBD1	TRBJ1-1	.
CASRGRYGYTF	TGTGCCTCTCGCGGGAGATATGGCTACACCTTC	TRBV30	.	TRBJ1-2	.
CSVKNTEAFF	TGCAGCGTTAAAAACACTGAAGCTTTCTTT	TRBV29-1	.	TRBJ1-1	.
CASRWDTGGNEQFF	TGTGCCAGCAGGTGGGACACCGGCGGGAATGAGCAGTTCTTC	TRBV2	.	TRBJ2-1	.
CASGYRDGYTF	TGTGCCAGCGGATACAGGGATGGCTACACCTTC	TRBV7-9	.	TRBJ1-2	few
CASSISGIENTEAFF	TGTGCCAGTAGTATTTCAGGGATTGAGAACACTGAAGCTTTCTTT	TRBV19	.	TRBJ1-1	.
CASALWETQYF	TGTGCCAGTGCCCTGTGGGAGACCCAGTACTTC	TRBV2	.	TRBJ2-5	.
CASSEFNPVSTGELFF	TGTGCCAGCAGTGAATTCAACCCCGTCTCCACCGGGGAGCTGTTTTTT	TRBV6-1	.	TRBJ2-2	.
CASSLEGSGVSGANVLTF	TGCGCCAGCAGCTTGGAAGGTAGCGGGGTCTCTGGGGCCAACGTCCTGACTTTC	TRBV5-1	TRBD2	TRBJ2-6	.
CASSRNTGELFF	TGTGCCAGCAGTAGGAACACCGGGGAGCTGTTTTTT	TRBV2	.	TRBJ2-2	.